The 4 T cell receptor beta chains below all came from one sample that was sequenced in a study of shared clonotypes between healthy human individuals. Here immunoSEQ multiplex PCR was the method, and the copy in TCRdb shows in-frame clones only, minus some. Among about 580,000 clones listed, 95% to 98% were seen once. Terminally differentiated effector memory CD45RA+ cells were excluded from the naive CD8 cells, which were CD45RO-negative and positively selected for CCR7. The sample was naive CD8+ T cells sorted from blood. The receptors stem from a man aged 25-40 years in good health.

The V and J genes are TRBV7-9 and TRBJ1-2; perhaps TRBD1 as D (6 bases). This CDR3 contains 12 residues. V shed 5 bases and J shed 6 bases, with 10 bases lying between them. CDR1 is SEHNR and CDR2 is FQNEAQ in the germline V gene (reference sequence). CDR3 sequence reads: CASSAPGDGYTF. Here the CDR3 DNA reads TGTGCCAGCAGCGCCCCAGGGGATGGCTACACCTTC.

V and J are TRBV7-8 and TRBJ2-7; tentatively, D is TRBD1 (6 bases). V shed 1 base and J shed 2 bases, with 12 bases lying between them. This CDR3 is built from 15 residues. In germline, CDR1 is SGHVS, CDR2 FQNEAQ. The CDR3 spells CASSLGVGAPYEQYF. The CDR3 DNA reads TGTGCCAGCAGCTTAGGGGTGGGGGCCCCCTACGAGCAGTACTTC. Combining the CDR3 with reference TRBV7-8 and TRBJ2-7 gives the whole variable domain GAGVSQSPRYKVAKRGQDVALRCDPISGHVSLFWYQQALGQGPEFLTYFQNEAQLDKSGLPSDRFFAERPEGSVSTLKIQRTQQEDSAVYLCASSLGVGAPYEQYFGPGTRLTVT.

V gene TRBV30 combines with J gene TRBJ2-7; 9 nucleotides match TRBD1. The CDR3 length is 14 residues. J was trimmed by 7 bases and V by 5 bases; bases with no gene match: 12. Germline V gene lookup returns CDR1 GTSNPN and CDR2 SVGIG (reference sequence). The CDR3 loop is CAWDSDRGSREQYF. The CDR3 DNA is TGTGCCTGGGATTCGGACAGGGGTTCGAGGGAGCAGTACTTC.

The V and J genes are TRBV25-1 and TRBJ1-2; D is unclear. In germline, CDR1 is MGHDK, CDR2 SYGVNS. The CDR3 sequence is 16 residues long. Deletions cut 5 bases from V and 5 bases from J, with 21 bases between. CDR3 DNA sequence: TGTGCCAGCAGTCCCTTGTGGCAGCCGCCAGGATATGGCTACACCTTC. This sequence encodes CASSPLWQPPGYGYTF.